Listed here are 9 T cell receptor beta chains from one sample, sequenced in a study of blood T cell repertoires in COVID-19. The assay was immunoSEQ multiplex PCR, and TCRdb's table has in-frame clones only and misses some. Seen here are approximately 90,000 clones, approximately 90% observed once, and the top ten hold about 8.1%. The sequenced sample was peripheral blood. These receptors originate from a man over 45 with acute or convalescent COVID-19.

This chain links TRBV10-3 with TRBJ2-2; D ambiguous. V gave up 2 bases and J gave up 7 bases, with 5 bases separating them. The CDR3 extends over 12 amino acids. Germline-derived CDR1 and CDR2 are ENHRY and SYGVKD. CDR3 nucleotides: TGTGCCATCAGTGAGGGCGGCGGGGAGCTGTTTTTT. Translation: CAISEGGGELFF.

This sequence joins TRBV29-1 and TRBJ1-1; D not resolved. V was clipped by 8 bases and J by 4 bases, with 5 bases between them. CDR3 length: 9 amino acids. Germline V gene data show CDR1 as SQVTM and CDR2 as ANQGSEA. This chain's CDR3 is CSRGTEAFF. The CDR3 DNA is TGCAGCCGGGGCACTGAAGCTTTCTTT.

This clone turned up a few times. The CDR3 protein is CASSVAGTVVPRGTDTQYF. For the CDR3, the DNA is TGTGCCAGCAGCGTAGCCGGGACAGTCGTCCCTCGAGGCACAGATACGCAGTATTTT. This chain uses TRBV9 with TRBJ2-3; 7 bases line up with TRBD1. The CDR3 contains 19 residues. Germline values: CDR1 SGDLS, CDR2 YYNGEE. The V segment lost 0 bases and the J segment 1 base; nucleotides outside the gene matches: 14.

The chain links TRBV15 to TRBJ1-1, with D uncertain. The length of the CDR3 is 14 residues. Germline V gene sequence: CDR1 LNHNV, CDR2 YYDKDF (reference sequence). The V end was cut by 7 bases, the J end by 2 bases, with 14 bases between. The CDR3 protein is CATTQRSVNTEAFF. The CDR3 coding sequence is TGTGCCACCACCCAGAGGTCAGTAAACACTGAAGCTTTCTTT.

In this sample, this clone turned up once. The chain combines TRBV2 with TRBJ1-1; the match to TRBD1 covers 7 bases. V lost 3 bases, J lost 0 bases, and 4 bases stayed unmatched. Germline values: CDR1 SNHLY, CDR2 FYNNEI. The CDR3 has 15 residues. Here the CDR3 reads CASSDPGQMNTEAFF. The CDR3 bases are TGTGCCAGCAGTGATCCGGGACAGATGAACACTGAAGCTTTCTTT. Filled out from reference TRBV2 and TRBJ1-1, the complete variable domain reads EPEVTQTPSHQVTQMGQEVILRCVPISNHLYFYWYRQILGQKVEFLVSFYNNEISEKSEIFDDQFSVERPDGSNFTLKIRSTKLEDSAMYFCASSDPGQMNTEAFFGQGTRLTVV.

The genes are TRBV7-8 and TRBJ1-3; D is undetermined. This CDR3 is built from 15 residues. Trimming removed 5 bases at V and 4 bases at J, with 15 bases between. The germline CDR1 and CDR2 sequences are SGHVS and FQNEAQ. The CDR3 DNA is TGTGCCAGCAGCCCACTCGGAGGGTTCGGAAACACCATATATTTT. It encodes CASSPLGGFGNTIYF.

V and J are TRBV9 and TRBJ2-3; tentative D call: TRBD1 (5 bases). The length of the CDR3 is 12 residues. From germline, CDR1 is SGDLS and CDR2 YYNGEE. The V gene lost 4 bases and the J gene lost 7 bases, with 10 bases spanning the gap. The CDR3 DNA reads as TGTGCCAGCAGCTCGGACACTAATACGCAGTATTTT. Translation: CASSSDTNTQYF.

The V gene is TRBV6-2 or TRBV6-3, the J gene TRBJ1-5, with 7 nucleotides matching TRBD1. The V segment lost 4 bases and the J segment 5 bases; nucleotides outside the gene matches: 8. Germline-derived CDR1 and CDR2 are MNHEY and SVGEGT. CDR3 size: 15 residues. The CDR3 sequence is CASSLGQHSDQPQHF. The CDR3 DNA reads as TGTGCCAGCAGTTTGGGACAGCATAGTGATCAGCCCCAGCATTTT.

V gene TRBV19 combines with J gene TRBJ1-1; maybe TRBD1 (6 bases). V shed 4 bases and J shed 5 bases, with 11 bases lying between them. The length of the CDR3 is 13 residues. Germline CDR1 is LNHDA and CDR2 is SQIVND (reference sequence). CDR3 bases: TGTGCCAGTAGTACAACTCAGGGGACTGAAGCTTTCTTT. It encodes CASSTTQGTEAFF.